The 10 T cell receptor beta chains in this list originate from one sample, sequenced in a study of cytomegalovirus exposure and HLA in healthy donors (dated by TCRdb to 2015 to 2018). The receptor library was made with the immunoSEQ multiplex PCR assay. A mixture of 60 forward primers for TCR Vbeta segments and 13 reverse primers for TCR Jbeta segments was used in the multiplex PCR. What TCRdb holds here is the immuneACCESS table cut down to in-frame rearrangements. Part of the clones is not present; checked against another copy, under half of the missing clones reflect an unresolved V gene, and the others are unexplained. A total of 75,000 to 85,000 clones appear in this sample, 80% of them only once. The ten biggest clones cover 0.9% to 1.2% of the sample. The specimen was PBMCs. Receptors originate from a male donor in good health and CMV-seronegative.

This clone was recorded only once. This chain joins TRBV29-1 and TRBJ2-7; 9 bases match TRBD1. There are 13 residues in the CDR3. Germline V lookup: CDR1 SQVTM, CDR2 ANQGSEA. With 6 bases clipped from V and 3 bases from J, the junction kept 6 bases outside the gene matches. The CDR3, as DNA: TGCAGCGTCCAGCGGGACAGGGTCTACGAGCAGTACTTC. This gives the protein CSVQRDRVYEQYF.

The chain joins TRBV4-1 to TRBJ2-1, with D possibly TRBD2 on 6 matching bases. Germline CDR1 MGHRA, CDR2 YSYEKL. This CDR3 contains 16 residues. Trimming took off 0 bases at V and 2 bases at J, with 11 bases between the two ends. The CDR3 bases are TGCGCCAGCAGCCAAGATGCGGGGATTACCTACAATGAGCAGTTCTTC. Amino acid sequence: CASSQDAGITYNEQFF.

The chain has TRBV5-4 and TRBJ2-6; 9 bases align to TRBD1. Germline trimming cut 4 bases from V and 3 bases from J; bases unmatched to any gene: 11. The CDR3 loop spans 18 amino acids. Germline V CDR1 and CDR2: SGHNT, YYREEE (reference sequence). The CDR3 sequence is CASSRTGGGFGGANVLTF. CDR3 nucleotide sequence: TGTGCCAGCAGCCGTACAGGGGGCGGGTTCGGTGGGGCCAACGTCCTGACTTTC.

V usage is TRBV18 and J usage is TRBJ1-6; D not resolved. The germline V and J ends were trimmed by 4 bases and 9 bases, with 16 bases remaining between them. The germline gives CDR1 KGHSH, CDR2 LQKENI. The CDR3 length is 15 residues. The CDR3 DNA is TGTGCCAGCTCACTTGGCGGGGTAGGGAGTTCACCCCTCCACTTT. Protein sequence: CASSLGGVGSSPLHF.

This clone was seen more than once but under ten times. CDR3 DNA: TGTGCCAGCAGTTTGTACAGGGATCAGCCCCAGCATTTT. It yields the protein CASSLYRDQPQHF. The rearrangement joins TRBV27 to TRBJ1-5, with D possibly matching TRBD1 (6 bases). V lost 3 bases and J lost 5, with 8 bases in between. The CDR3 consists of 13 residues. Germline V lookup: CDR1 MNHEY, CDR2 SMNVEV (reference sequence).

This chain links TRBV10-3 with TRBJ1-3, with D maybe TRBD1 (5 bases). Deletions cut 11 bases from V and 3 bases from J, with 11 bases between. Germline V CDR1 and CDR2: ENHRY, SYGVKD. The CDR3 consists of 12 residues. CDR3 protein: CASQGDGNTIYF. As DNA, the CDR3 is TGTGCCTCCCAAGGGGATGGAAACACCATATATTTT.

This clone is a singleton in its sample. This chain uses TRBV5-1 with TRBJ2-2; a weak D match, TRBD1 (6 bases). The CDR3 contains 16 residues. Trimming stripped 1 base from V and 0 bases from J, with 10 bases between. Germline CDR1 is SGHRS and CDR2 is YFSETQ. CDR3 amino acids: CASSLFGQPNTGELFF. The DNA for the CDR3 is TGCGCCAGCAGCTTGTTCGGACAGCCGAACACCGGGGAGCTGTTTTTT. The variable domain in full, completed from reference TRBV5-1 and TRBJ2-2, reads KAGVTQTPRYLIKTRGQQVTLSCSPISGHRSVSWYQQTPGQGLQFLFEYFSETQRNKGNFPGRFSGRQFSNSRSEMNVSTLELGDSALYLCASSLFGQPNTGELFFGEGSRLTVL.

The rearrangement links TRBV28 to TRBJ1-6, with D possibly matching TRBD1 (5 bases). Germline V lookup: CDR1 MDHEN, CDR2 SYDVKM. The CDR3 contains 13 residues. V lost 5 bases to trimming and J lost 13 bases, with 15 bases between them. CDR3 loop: CASSIVGGRPLHF. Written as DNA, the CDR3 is TGTGCCAGCAGTATTGTCGGGGGGAGGCCCCTCCACTTT.

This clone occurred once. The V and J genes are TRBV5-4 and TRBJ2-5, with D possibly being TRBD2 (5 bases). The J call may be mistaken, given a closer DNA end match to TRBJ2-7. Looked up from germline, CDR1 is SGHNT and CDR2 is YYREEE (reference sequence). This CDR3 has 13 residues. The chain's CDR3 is CAIGGQSHSEQYF. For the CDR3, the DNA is TGTGCCATCGGAGGCCAAAGCCACTCCGAGCAGTACTTC.

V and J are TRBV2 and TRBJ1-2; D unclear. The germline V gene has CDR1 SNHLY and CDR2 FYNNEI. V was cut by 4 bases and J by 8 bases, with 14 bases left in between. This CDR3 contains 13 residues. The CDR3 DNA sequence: TGTGCCAGCAGTGGAACCCAAAGAGGGGGCTACACCTTC. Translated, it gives CASSGTQRGGYTF.